This TCR beta chain was captured in a study of T cell responses to AZD1222 COVID-19 vaccine. As for the study in general: It was second doses at about 4 or about 12 weeks that were pooled.

Study findings and constraints: The number of AZD1222 recipients seropositive at baseline was only five or six. Donors skewed white British and female; clonal diversity was possibly underestimated. Researchers report vaccine-associated CD4 TCRs spanning spike, with dominance at 160-218 and 743-854.

This CDR3 has 15 amino acids. V was trimmed by 0 bases and J by 3 bases, leaving 13 bases between them. Germline CDR1 is SGHRS and CDR2 is YFSETQ. Assay: immunoSEQ multiplex PCR; the TCRdb copy retains only in-frame clones and omits some. The sample yields about 150,000 clones, over 90% seen once. A few counts support this clone. The antigen remains undetermined. This TCR was recovered from an adult in good health. This chain uses TRBV5-1 with TRBJ2-7; D not certain. Sample: peripheral blood, taken on day 0 of AZD1222 vaccination. The CDR3 is CASSLGQGQIYEQYF. CDR3 sequence (DNA): TGCGCCAGCAGCTTGGGTCAAGGGCAGATCTACGAGCAGTACTTC.